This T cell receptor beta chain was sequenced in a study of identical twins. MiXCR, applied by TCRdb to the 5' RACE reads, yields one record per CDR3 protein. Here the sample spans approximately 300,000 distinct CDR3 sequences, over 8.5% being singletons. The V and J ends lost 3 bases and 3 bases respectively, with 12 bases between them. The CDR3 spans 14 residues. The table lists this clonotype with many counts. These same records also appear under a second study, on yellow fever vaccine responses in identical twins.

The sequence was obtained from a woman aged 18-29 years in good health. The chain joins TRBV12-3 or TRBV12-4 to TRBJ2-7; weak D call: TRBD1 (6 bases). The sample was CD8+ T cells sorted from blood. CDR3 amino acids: CASSFETGLYEQYF. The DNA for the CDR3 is TGTGCCAGCAGTTTCGAAACAGGGCTCTACGAGCAGTACTTC.